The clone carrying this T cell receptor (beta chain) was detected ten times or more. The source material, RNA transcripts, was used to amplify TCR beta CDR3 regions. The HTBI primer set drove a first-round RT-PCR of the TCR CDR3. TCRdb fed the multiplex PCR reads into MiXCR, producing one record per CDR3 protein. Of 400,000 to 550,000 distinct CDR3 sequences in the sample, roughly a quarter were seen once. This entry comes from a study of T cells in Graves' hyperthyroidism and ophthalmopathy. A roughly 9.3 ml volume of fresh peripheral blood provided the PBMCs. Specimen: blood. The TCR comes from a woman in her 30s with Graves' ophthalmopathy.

The CDR3 is CASSLFLSGLNTEAFF. The DNA for the CDR3 is TGCGCCAGCAGCTTGTTCCTTTCAGGTCTGAACACTGAAGCTTTCTTT. The chain is built from TRBV5-1 and TRBJ1-1; no clear D gene. From germline, CDR1 is SGHRS and CDR2 YFSETQ. The CDR3 is 16 residues long. Trimming shortened V by 1 base and J by 0 bases, and 13 bases separated the two germline ends. Full variable domain (rest looked up from reference TRBV5-1 and TRBJ1-1): KAGVTQTPRYLIKTRGQQVTLSCSPISGHRSVSWYQQTPGQGLQFLFEYFSETQRNKGNFPGRFSGRQFSNSRSEMNVSTLELGDSALYLCASSLFLSGLNTEAFFGQGTRLTVV.